This T cell receptor (beta chain) is from a study of cytomegalovirus exposure and HLA in healthy donors. For the study at large: A previous analysis identified 95 million to 130 million unique TCR beta sequences derived from roughly 180 million T cells. Overall study results and limits: Whilst most TCR sequences proved rare, a subset of public TCRs occurred across many donors. Of the V segments, some could not be distinguished, including TRBV6-2 and TRBV6-3, and were excluded. It is likely that the observed cluster of highly shared sequence variants was a sequencing artifact.

PCR primers comprised 60 Vbeta and 13 Jbeta primers. The protocol was immunoSEQ multiplex PCR, while the TCRdb copy is restricted to in-frame clones and leaves out a portion. The data show about 160,000 clones, roughly 81% seen once. Comments on this clone: The antigen is unknown.

V was pared by 6 bases and J by 4 bases, with 13 bases of the junction left unmatched. CDR3 length equals 17 residues. Germline-derived CDR1 and CDR2 are SGHTA and FQGNSA. Input material: PBMCs. This chain joins TRBV7-2 and TRBJ1-1, with 11 positions matching TRBD1. The source of this sequence is a woman in her fifties or sixties in good health and CMV-seronegative. CDR3 nucleotides: TGTGCCAGCAGGCCCCCTAGGACAGGGGGCGGGAGCACTGAAGCTTTCTTT. Protein sequence: CASRPPRTGGGSTEAFF.